This T cell receptor beta chain stems from a study of T cells after yellow fever vaccination. This clonotype has ten or more counts. A single record per CDR3 protein comes from TCRdb applying MiXCR to the 5' RACE reads. Of more than 65,000 distinct CDR3 sequences listed, roughly 6% are singletons. The V end was cut by 2 bases, the J end by 6 bases, with 9 bases between. This CDR3 is built from 12 residues. Per germline, CDR1 SGHKS and CDR2 YYEKEE (reference sequence). The source material was CD4+ T cells sorted from PBMCs, sampled roughly 15 days after the first yellow fever vaccination. This receptor was identified in a young man who received the YFV17D yellow fever vaccine. The gene calls are TRBV5-5 and TRBJ2-7, with D unresolved. CDR3 in DNA: TGTGCCAGCAGCTTTTTGGGCCGCGAGCAGTACGTC. Protein: CASSFLGREQYV.